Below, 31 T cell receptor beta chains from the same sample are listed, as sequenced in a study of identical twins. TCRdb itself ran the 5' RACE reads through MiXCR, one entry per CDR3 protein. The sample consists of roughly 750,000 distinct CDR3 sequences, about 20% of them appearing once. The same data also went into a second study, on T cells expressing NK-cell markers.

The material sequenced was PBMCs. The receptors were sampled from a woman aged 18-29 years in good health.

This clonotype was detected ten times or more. As DNA, the CDR3 is TGTGCCAGCAGTCACATGAACACTGAAGCTTTCTTT. This sequence encodes CASSHMNTEAFF. The V call is TRBV12-3 or TRBV12-4, the J call TRBJ1-1; D call uncertain. There are 12 residues in the CDR3. V gave up 5 bases and J gave up 0 bases, with 4 bases separating them.

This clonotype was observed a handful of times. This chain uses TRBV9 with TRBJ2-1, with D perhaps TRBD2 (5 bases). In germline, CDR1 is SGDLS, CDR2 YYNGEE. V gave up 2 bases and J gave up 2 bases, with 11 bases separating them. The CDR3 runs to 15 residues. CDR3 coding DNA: TGTGCCAGCAGCGTTGGAGGACCCACCTACAATGAGCAGTTCTTC. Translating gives CASSVGGPTYNEQFF.

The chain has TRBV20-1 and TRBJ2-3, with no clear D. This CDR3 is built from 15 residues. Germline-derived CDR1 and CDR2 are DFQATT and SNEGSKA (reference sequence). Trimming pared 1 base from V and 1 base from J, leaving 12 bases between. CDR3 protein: CSARGLGSGTDTQYF. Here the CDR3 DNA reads TGCAGTGCTAGAGGGCTGGGATCAGGCACAGATACGCAGTATTTT.

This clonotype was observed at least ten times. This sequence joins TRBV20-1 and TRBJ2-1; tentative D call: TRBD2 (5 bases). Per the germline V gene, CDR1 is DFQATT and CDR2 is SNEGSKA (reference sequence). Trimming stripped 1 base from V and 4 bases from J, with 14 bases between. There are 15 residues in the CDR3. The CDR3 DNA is TGCAGTGCTAGAGCAGCGGCGACTCAATACAATGAGCAGTTCTTC. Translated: CSARAAATQYNEQFF.

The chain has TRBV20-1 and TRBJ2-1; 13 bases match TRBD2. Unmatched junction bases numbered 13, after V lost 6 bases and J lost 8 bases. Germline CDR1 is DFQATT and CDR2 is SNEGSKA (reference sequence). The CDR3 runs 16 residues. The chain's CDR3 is CSATEPRTSGSHEQFF. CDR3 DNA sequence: TGCAGTGCCACCGAACCCCGGACTAGCGGGAGCCATGAGCAGTTCTTC.

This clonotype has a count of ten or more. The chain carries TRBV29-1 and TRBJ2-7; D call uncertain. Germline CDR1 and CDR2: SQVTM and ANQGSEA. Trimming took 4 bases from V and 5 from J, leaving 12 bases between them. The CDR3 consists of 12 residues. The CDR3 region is CSVGQGSHEQYF. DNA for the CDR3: TGCAGCGTTGGCCAAGGGTCGCACGAGCAGTACTTC.

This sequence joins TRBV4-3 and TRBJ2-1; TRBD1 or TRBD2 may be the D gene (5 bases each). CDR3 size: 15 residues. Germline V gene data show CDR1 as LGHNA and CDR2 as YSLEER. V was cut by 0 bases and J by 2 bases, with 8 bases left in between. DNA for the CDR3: TGCGCCAGCAGCCAAGAAGTGGGACCCTACAATGAGCAGTTCTTC. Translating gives CASSQEVGPYNEQFF.

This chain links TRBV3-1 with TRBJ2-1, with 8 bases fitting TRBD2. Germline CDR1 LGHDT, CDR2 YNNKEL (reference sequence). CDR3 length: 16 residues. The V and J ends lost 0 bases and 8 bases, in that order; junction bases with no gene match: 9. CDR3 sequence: CASSQETGTRWYEQFF. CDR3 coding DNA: TGTGCCAGCAGCCAAGAAACCGGGACTAGGTGGTATGAGCAGTTCTTC.

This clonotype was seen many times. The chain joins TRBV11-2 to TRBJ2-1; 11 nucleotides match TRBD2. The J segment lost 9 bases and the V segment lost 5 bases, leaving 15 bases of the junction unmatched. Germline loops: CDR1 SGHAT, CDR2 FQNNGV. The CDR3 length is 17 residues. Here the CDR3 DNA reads TGTGCCAGCAGCCTGCAACTCCTAGCGGGGGGCGAGAGTGAGCAGTTCTTC. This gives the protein CASSLQLLAGGESEQFF. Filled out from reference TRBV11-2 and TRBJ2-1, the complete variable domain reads EAGVAQSPRYKIIEKRQSVAFWCNPISGHATLYWYQQILGQGPKLLIQFQNNGVVDDSQLPKDRFSAERLKGVDSTLKIQPAKLEDSAVYLCASSLQLLAGGESEQFFGPGTRLTVL.

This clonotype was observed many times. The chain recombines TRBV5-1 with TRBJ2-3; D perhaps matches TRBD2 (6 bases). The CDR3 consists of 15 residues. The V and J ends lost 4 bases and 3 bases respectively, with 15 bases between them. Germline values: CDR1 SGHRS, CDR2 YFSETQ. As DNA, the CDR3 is TGCGCCAGCAGCCCTGTGGCCGGGGGAACAGATACGCAGTATTTT. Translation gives CASSPVAGGTDTQYF.

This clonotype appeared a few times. CDR3 sequence reads: CASSYSIAPLRNEKLFF. Written as DNA, the CDR3 is TGTGCCAGCAGTTACTCGATCGCTCCTCTCAGGAATGAAAAACTGTTTTTT. This chain uses TRBV6-5 with TRBJ1-4; unclear D gene. Trimming removed 0 bases at V and 5 bases at J, with 16 bases between. The CDR3 runs 17 residues. Germline CDR1 MNHEY, CDR2 SVGAGI.

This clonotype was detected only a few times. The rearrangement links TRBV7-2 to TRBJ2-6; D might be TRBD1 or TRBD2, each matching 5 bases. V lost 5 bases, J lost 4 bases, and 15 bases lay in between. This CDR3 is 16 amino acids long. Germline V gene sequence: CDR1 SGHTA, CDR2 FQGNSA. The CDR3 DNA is TGTGCCAGCAGCCCCAACCCCGGGGCAGGGGCCAACGTCCTGACTTTC. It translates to CASSPNPGAGANVLTF.

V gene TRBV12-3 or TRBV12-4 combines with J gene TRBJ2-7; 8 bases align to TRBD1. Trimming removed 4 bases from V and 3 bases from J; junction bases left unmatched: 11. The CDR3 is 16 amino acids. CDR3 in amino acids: CASSSERTGSGYEQYF. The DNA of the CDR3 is TGTGCCAGCAGTTCCGAACGGACAGGGAGCGGCTACGAGCAGTACTTC.

CDR3 nucleotide sequence: TGCAGTGCTAGGGTCTCTAGCGTAGATACGCAGTATTTT. Translated: CSARVSSVDTQYF. The chain couples TRBV20-1 to TRBJ2-3, with a possible D match to TRBD2 (6 bases). CDR3 length equals 13 residues. V was pared by 3 bases and J by 5 bases, with 12 bases between. The germline V gene encodes CDR1 DFQATT and CDR2 SNEGSKA (reference sequence).

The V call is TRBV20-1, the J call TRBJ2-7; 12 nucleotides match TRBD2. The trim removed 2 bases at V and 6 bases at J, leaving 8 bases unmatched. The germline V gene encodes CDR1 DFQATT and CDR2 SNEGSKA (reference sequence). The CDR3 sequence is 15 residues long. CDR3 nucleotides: TGCAGTGCTAGAAGCCGACTAGCGGGAGATGCCGAGCAGTACTTC. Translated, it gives CSARSRLAGDAEQYF.

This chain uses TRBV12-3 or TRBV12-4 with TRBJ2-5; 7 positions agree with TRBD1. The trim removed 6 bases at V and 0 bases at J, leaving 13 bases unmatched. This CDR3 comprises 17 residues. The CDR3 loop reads CASSPGTDHPYQETQYF. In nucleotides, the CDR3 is TGTGCCAGCAGCCCTGGGACAGACCATCCGTACCAAGAGACCCAGTACTTC.

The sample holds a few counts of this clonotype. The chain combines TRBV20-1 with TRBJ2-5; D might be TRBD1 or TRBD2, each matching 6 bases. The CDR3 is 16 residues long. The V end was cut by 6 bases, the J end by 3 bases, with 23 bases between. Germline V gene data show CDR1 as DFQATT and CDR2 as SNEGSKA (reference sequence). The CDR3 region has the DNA TGCAGTGCCCGCCAAGGGCGGGACATATTTAAAGAGACCCAGTACTTC. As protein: CSARQGRDIFKETQYF.

The CDR3 nucleotides read TGTGCCAGCGGGGACAGCAGTAGCACAGATACGCAGTATTTT. Its translation is CASGDSSSTDTQYF. V and J are TRBV6-1 and TRBJ2-3; TRBD1 aligns across 7 bases. After removal of 8 bases from V and 0 bases from J, the junction contained 5 bases not matched to a gene. Germline CDR1 is MNHNS and CDR2 is SASEGT. The CDR3 is 14 residues long.

The CDR3 reads CASSWGTSPLHF. The CDR3 DNA follows: TGTGCCAGCAGTTGGGGGACTTCACCCCTCCACTTT. The rearrangement links TRBV12-3 or TRBV12-4 to TRBJ1-6; maybe TRBD1 (5 bases). This CDR3 is 12 amino acids long. V lost 4 bases and J lost 9, with 7 bases in between.

For the CDR3, the DNA is TGTGCCAGCAGGTTGGGACTAGCGGGAGCATACGAGCAGTACTTC. Protein sequence: CASRLGLAGAYEQYF. J is TRBJ2-7 and V is TRBV12-3 or TRBV12-4; 14 bases match TRBD2. The CDR3 runs to 15 residues. Trimming at V came to 6 bases and at J to 4 bases, leaving 5 bases not matched to a gene.

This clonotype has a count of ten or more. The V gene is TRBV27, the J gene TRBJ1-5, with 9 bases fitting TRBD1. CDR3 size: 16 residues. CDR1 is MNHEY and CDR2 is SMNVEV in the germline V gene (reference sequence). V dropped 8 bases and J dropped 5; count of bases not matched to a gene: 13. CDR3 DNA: TGTGCCAGCGGAATTCCGGGACAGGGTATCGATCAGCCCCAGCATTTT. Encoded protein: CASGIPGQGIDQPQHF.

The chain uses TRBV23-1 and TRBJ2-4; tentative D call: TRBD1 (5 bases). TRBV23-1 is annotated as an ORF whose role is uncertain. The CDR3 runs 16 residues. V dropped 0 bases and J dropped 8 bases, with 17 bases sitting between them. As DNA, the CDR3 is TGCGCCAGCAGTCAATCTTCGCGACAGATCGTGGACATTCAGTACTTC. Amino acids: CASSQSSRQIVDIQYF.

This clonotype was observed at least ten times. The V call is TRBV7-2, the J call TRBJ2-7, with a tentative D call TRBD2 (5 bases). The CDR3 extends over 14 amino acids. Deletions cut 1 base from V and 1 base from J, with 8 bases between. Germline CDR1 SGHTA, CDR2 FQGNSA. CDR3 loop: CASSLDGGSYEQYF. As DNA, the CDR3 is TGTGCCAGCAGCTTAGACGGCGGGTCCTACGAGCAGTACTTC.

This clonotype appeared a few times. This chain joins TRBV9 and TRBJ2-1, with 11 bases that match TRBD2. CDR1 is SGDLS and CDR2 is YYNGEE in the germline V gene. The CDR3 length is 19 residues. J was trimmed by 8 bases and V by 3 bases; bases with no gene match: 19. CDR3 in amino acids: CASSERRVPLAGGGDEQFF. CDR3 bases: TGTGCCAGCAGCGAGCGTAGAGTCCCTCTAGCGGGGGGAGGAGATGAGCAGTTCTTC.

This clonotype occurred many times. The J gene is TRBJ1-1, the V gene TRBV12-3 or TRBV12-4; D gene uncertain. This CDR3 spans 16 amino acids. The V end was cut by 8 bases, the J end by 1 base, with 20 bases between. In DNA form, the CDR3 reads TGTGCCAGCCGCTCACGAACTCACCGGGGGAACACTGAAGCTTTCTTT. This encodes CASRSRTHRGNTEAFF.

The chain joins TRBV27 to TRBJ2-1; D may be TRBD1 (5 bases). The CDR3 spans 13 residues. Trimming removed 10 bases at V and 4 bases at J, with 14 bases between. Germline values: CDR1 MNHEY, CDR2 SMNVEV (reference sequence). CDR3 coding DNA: TGTGCCACGATTAAGACAGATTACAATGAGCAGTTCTTC. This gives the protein CATIKTDYNEQFF.

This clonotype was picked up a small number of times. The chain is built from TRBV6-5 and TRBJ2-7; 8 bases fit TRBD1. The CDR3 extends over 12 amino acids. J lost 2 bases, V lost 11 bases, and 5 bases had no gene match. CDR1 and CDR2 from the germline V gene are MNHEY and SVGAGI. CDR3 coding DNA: TGTGCCGTACGGGACAGGACCTACGAGCAGTACTTC. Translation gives CAVRDRTYEQYF.

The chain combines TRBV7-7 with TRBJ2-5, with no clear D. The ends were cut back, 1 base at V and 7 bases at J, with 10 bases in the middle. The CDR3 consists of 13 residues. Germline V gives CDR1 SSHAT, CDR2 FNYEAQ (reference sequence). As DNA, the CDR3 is TGTGCCAGCAGCTTAGGCGGCACCAGGACCCAGTACTTC. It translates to CASSLGGTRTQYF.

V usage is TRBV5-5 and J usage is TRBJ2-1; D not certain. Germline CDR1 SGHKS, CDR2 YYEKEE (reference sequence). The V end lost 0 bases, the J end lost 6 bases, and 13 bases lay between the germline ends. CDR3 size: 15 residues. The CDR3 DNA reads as TGTGCCAGCAGCTTGGTGTCAGCCAACCTCAATGAGCAGTTCTTC. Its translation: CASSLVSANLNEQFF.

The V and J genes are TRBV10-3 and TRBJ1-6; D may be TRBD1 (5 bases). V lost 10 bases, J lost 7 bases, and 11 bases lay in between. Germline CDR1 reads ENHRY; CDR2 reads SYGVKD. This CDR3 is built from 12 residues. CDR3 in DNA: TGTGCCACCCGGGACGGAAATTCACCCCTCCACTTT. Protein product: CATRDGNSPLHF.

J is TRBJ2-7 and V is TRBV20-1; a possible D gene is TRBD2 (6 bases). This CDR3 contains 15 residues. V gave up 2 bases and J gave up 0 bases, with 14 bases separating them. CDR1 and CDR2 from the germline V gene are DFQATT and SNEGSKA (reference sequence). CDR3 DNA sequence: TGCAGTGCTAGACCCCCGGGAGCGAGCTCCTACGAGCAGTACTTC. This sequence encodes CSARPPGASSYEQYF.